These T cell receptor beta chains were read from a single sample in a study of OX40 agonist ivuxolimab in advanced cancers. Clones were sequenced by immunoSEQ multiplex PCR, and TCRdb holds only the in-frame ones, with some missing. This sample has tens of thousands of clones, with approximately 88% found just once. Sample: CD4+ or CD8+ T cells sorted from blood, taken in a trial of the OX40 agonist ivuxolimab. Receptors originate from an adult with an advanced solid tumor such as melanoma, head and neck, liver or kidney cancer. The conserved cysteine and the conserved F or W are not part of the CDR3 here. A D gene is named only where the DNA matches it firmly.

j_call: TRBJ2-1; v_call: TRBV27; d_call: .; cdr3_aa: ASSSPGLPSSYNEQF
j_call: TRBJ2-1; v_call: TRBV5-1; d_call: TRBD2; cdr3_aa: ASSLASGSYNEQF
j_call: TRBJ2-7; v_call: TRBV9; d_call: TRBD2; cdr3_aa: ASSPLAGGTYEQY
j_call: TRBJ2-7; v_call: TRBV6-5; d_call: TRBD1; cdr3_aa: ASRGQGVAEQY
j_call: TRBJ1-4; v_call: TRBV18; d_call: .; cdr3_aa: ASSQNPGTSNEKLF
j_call: TRBJ2-2; v_call: TRBV15; d_call: .; cdr3_aa: ATSRGRGHENTGELF
j_call: TRBJ1-5; v_call: TRBV19; d_call: .; cdr3_aa: ASSRSWNSNQPQH
j_call: TRBJ2-5; v_call: TRBV4-2; d_call: .; cdr3_aa: ASSQASQLPKTQY
j_call: TRBJ2-3; v_call: TRBV2; d_call: .; cdr3_aa: ASRSEYRSTSTDTQY
j_call: TRBJ2-2; v_call: TRBV9; d_call: .; cdr3_aa: ASTAGLVAGELF
j_call: TRBJ1-3; v_call: TRBV11-2; d_call: .; cdr3_aa: ASSLVRGSGNTIY
j_call: TRBJ1-3; v_call: TRBV9; d_call: .; cdr3_aa: ASSVGPGAGNTIY
j_call: TRBJ2-7; v_call: TRBV18; d_call: TRBD2; cdr3_aa: ASSQTSGRALDEQY
j_call: TRBJ1-6; v_call: TRBV7-2; d_call: .; cdr3_aa: ASSLGVSNAGSPLH
j_call: TRBJ1-4; v_call: TRBV19; d_call: .; cdr3_aa: ASSGAGVNEKLF
j_call: TRBJ2-3; v_call: TRBV11-1; d_call: TRBD2; cdr3_aa: ASSLEPTSGRTDTQY
j_call: TRBJ1-1; v_call: TRBV7-7; d_call: TRBD1; cdr3_aa: ASSSDRGTEAF
j_call: TRBJ1-2; v_call: TRBV5-4; d_call: TRBD1; cdr3_aa: ASSLGQGGYGYT
j_call: TRBJ1-1; v_call: TRBV6-1; d_call: .; cdr3_aa: ASSESRPTTRNTEAF
j_call: TRBJ2-7; v_call: TRBV5-6; d_call: .; cdr3_aa: ASSRLAGPYYEQY
j_call: TRBJ2-5; v_call: TRBV7-7; d_call: .; cdr3_aa: ASSPGGTQY
j_call: TRBJ2-7; v_call: TRBV30; d_call: TRBD1; cdr3_aa: AWDRGGSSYEQY
j_call: TRBJ2-3; v_call: TRBV11-1; d_call: TRBD2; cdr3_aa: ASSLGLLAGGTDTQY
j_call: TRBJ1-5; v_call: TRBV7-2; d_call: TRBD1; cdr3_aa: ASSSYRGQPQH
j_call: TRBJ2-5; v_call: TRBV7-2; d_call: .; cdr3_aa: ASRESGGETQY
j_call: TRBJ1-1; v_call: TRBV6-6; d_call: .; cdr3_aa: ASSKSVGTEAF
j_call: TRBJ2-1; v_call: TRBV5-1; d_call: TRBD1; cdr3_aa: ASSRTGTNPSDEQF
j_call: TRBJ2-5; v_call: TRBV2; d_call: .; cdr3_aa: ASSTGTGETQY
j_call: TRBJ1-2; v_call: TRBV5-5; d_call: .; cdr3_aa: ASSLVEPANYGYT
j_call: TRBJ1-6; v_call: TRBV5-1; d_call: .; cdr3_aa: ASSLENSVRGNSPLH
j_call: TRBJ1-1; v_call: TRBV7-2; d_call: TRBD1; cdr3_aa: ASSYRTGEGVAF
j_call: TRBJ2-1; v_call: TRBV7-8; d_call: TRBD2; cdr3_aa: ASSLRLAGRDEQF
j_call: TRBJ2-6; v_call: TRBV30; d_call: .; cdr3_aa: ARSSGANVLT
j_call: TRBJ2-1; v_call: TRBV29-1; d_call: TRBD2; cdr3_aa: SVVALAGGRGILNEQF
j_call: TRBJ1-1; v_call: TRBV7-2; d_call: .; cdr3_aa: ASSLAHPAF
j_call: TRBJ2-7; v_call: TRBV30; d_call: TRBD2; cdr3_aa: AWSVLGEGYEQY
j_call: TRBJ1-2; v_call: TRBV6-5; d_call: .; cdr3_aa: ASSEAGPSYGYT
j_call: TRBJ2-2; v_call: TRBV19; d_call: TRBD1; cdr3_aa: ASSRGPNTGELF
j_call: TRBJ2-3; v_call: TRBV5-1; d_call: .; cdr3_aa: ASSLGTRPFKDTQY
j_call: TRBJ2-1; v_call: TRBV6-6; d_call: TRBD1; cdr3_aa: ASSQGQAVGNEQF
j_call: TRBJ2-7; v_call: TRBV14; d_call: .; cdr3_aa: ASSQSSYEQY
j_call: TRBJ1-1; v_call: TRBV6-5; d_call: .; cdr3_aa: ASSADWANTEAF
j_call: TRBJ2-5; v_call: TRBV6-1; d_call: TRBD2; cdr3_aa: ASSEPGLASRETQY
j_call: TRBJ2-2; v_call: TRBV6-5; d_call: .; cdr3_aa: AAGGLSGNTGELF
j_call: TRBJ1-1; v_call: TRBV15; d_call: TRBD1; cdr3_aa: ATSRDLRDSEAF
j_call: TRBJ1-1; v_call: TRBV18; d_call: .; cdr3_aa: ASSPPIGHHTEAF
j_call: TRBJ1-4; v_call: TRBV19; d_call: .; cdr3_aa: ASGPGHTTNEKLF
j_call: TRBJ1-1; v_call: TRBV28; d_call: .; cdr3_aa: ASSDIPGARTEAF
j_call: TRBJ2-2; v_call: TRBV2; d_call: TRBD2; cdr3_aa: ASSDRASGNTGELF
j_call: TRBJ2-5; v_call: TRBV9; d_call: .; cdr3_aa: ASSVATGETQY